These T cell receptor beta chains were read from a single sample in a study of blood T cell repertoires in COVID-19. Here immunoSEQ multiplex PCR was the method, and the copy in TCRdb shows in-frame clones only, minus some. In the table there are some 40,000 clones, around 90% of which are singletons. The sequenced sample was peripheral blood. The origin of the receptors is a man aged 55 to 70 with acute or convalescent COVID-19. The CDR3 runs from the conserved cysteine through the conserved F or W. A D gene is named only where the DNA matches it firmly. Some rows have no size entry. The others give once, few or many, or a class for an expanded clone.

TRBV4-1	.	TRBJ1-1	few	CASSHPGGGVLNTEAFF	TGCGCCAGCAGCCACCCCGGTGGCGGGGTTCTGAACACTGAAGCTTTCTTT
TRBV11-2	TRBD1	TRBJ2-3	.	CASSYKDRAKDTQYF	TGTGCCAGCAGCTATAAGGACAGGGCGAAAGATACGCAGTATTTT
TRBV24-1	.	TRBJ2-3	.	CATSGTGLRTDTQYF	TGTGCCACCAGTGGCACGGGACTCCGCACAGATACGCAGTATTTT
TRBV24-1	TRBD2	TRBJ2-3	.	CATSDAGRTSGTSPDTQYF	TGTGCCACCAGTGACGCAGGTCGGACTAGCGGGACCTCTCCAGATACGCAGTATTTT
TRBV10-3	.	TRBJ2-3	.	CAISATAYTDTQYF	TGTGCCATCAGTGCGACAGCGTACACAGATACGCAGTATTTT
TRBV18	TRBD2	TRBJ2-1	.	CASSPPGLASLSSYNEQFF	TGTGCCAGCTCCCCCCCGGGACTAGCTTCCCTTAGCTCCTACAATGAGCAGTTCTTC
TRBV19	TRBD2	TRBJ2-7	once	CASSGQARLAGGYEQYF	TGTGCCAGTAGTGGGCAAGCGAGACTAGCGGGGGGCTACGAGCAGTACTTC
TRBV27	TRBD1	TRBJ1-6	.	CASSFQGARNSPLHF	TGTGCCAGCAGTTTCCAGGGGGCGCGTAATTCACCCCTCCACTTT
TRBV5-4	TRBD2	TRBJ2-1	.	CASSSPGTSGYNEQFF	TGTGCCAGCAGCTCTCCCGGGACTAGCGGGTACAATGAGCAGTTCTTC
TRBV28	.	TRBJ1-2	.	CASSPGVSYGYTF	TGTGCCAGCAGTCCAGGGGTCAGCTATGGCTACACCTTC
TRBV5-4	TRBD1	TRBJ2-5	.	CASSSSRTGGMETQYF	TGTGCCAGCAGCTCGTCTCGGACAGGGGGCATGGAGACCCAGTACTTC
TRBV29-1	.	TRBJ2-3	.	CSVGRGVTDTQYF	TGCAGCGTTGGTCGTGGAGTCACAGATACGCAGTATTTT
TRBV27	.	TRBJ2-1	.	CASSSDSTGPSYNEQFF	TGTGCCAGCAGTTCCGATTCGACAGGCCCCTCCTACAATGAGCAGTTCTTC
TRBV27	.	TRBJ2-2	.	CASSSGHSNTGELFF	TGTGCCAGCAGTTCTGGACACTCGAACACCGGGGAGCTGTTTTTT
TRBV19	TRBD1	TRBJ2-1	few	CATRDRSYNEQFF	TGTGCCACCAGGGACAGGTCCTACAATGAGCAGTTCTTC
TRBV11-3	TRBD1	TRBJ2-1	.	CASSAGTGFGDEQFF	TGTGCCAGCAGCGCCGGGACAGGATTTGGCGATGAGCAGTTCTTC
TRBV19	.	TRBJ1-1	few	CASSSGMNTEAFF	TGTGCCAGTAGTTCAGGGATGAACACTGAAGCTTTCTTT
TRBV5-1	TRBD1	TRBJ1-1	once	CASDRQGRAEAFF	TGCGCCAGCGACCGACAGGGACGCGCTGAAGCTTTCTTT
TRBV7-8	.	TRBJ1-2	few	CASSSTNYGYTF	TGTGCCAGCAGCTCCACTAACTATGGCTACACCTTC
TRBV5-5	.	TRBJ2-3	.	CASSLARARDTQYF	TGTGCCAGCAGCTTGGCGAGGGCGCGGGATACGCAGTATTTT
TRBV5-1	.	TRBJ2-2	.	CASSPRTTNTGELFF	TGCGCCAGCAGCCCCAGGACAACGAACACCGGGGAGCTGTTTTTT
TRBV11-2	.	TRBJ1-4	.	CASSSALNGALFF	TGTGCCAGCAGCTCCGCCCTTAATGGGGCGCTGTTTTTT
TRBV19	.	TRBJ1-5	.	CASMSEGQANQPQHF	TGTGCCAGTATGTCGGAGGGGCAGGCCAATCAGCCCCAGCATTTT
TRBV6-2/TRBV6-3	TRBD1	TRBJ1-5	once	CASSLTGAQPQHF	TGTGCCAGCAGTTTGACAGGGGCTCAGCCCCAGCATTTT
TRBV20-1	.	TRBJ1-1	.	CSAASRTEAFF	TGCAGTGCCGCTAGCCGCACTGAAGCTTTCTTT
TRBV11-3	TRBD1	TRBJ2-5	.	CASSSDRGRWETQYF	TGTGCCAGCAGCTCCGACAGGGGGCGTTGGGAGACCCAGTACTTC
TRBV5-4	.	TRBJ1-3	.	CASSLAPRGSGNTIYF	TGTGCCAGCAGCTTGGCCCCACGGGGCTCTGGAAACACCATATATTTT
TRBV30	.	TRBJ1-3	.	CAWSRLGNTIYF	TGTGCCTGGAGTCGACTAGGAAACACCATATATTTT
TRBV5-4	TRBD2	TRBJ2-5	.	CASSLASLAGGGETQYF	TGTGCCAGCAGCTTGGCCTCTCTAGCGGGAGGAGGGGAGACCCAGTACTTC
TRBV24-1	.	TRBJ1-5	.	CATSDGVGNQPQHF	TGTGCCACCAGTGACGGGGTGGGCAATCAGCCCCAGCATTTT
TRBV7-9	.	TRBJ1-2	once	CASSFPGYGYTF	TGTGCCAGCAGCTTCCCCGGCTATGGCTACACCTTC
TRBV5-1	TRBD2	TRBJ2-2	.	CASTTLAGVDDGELFF	TGCGCCAGCACGACCCTAGCGGGAGTCGATGACGGGGAGCTGTTTTTT
TRBV18	TRBD2	TRBJ2-1	.	CASSSGKSISSYNEQFF	TGTGCCAGCTCTAGCGGGAAGTCGATAAGCTCCTACAATGAGCAGTTCTTC
TRBV11-2	.	TRBJ1-6	once	CASSLRRDSPLHF	TGTGCCAGCAGCTTACGCAGGGATTCACCCCTCCACTTT
TRBV20-1	.	TRBJ1-2	.	CSALPRGGYTF	TGCAGTGCCCTACCCAGGGGTGGCTACACCTTC
TRBV29-1	TRBD2	TRBJ2-7	.	CSVAGKGLDEQYF	TGCAGCGTCGCCGGGAAAGGACTAGACGAGCAGTACTTC
TRBV5-4	TRBD2	TRBJ2-5	.	CASSLAGAGETQYF	TGTGCCAGCAGCTTAGCGGGAGCGGGGGAGACCCAGTACTTC
TRBV2	.	TRBJ1-5	.	CASSDLRGGNQPQHF	TGTGCCAGCAGTGATTTGAGGGGGGGGAATCAGCCCCAGCATTTT
TRBV10-3	TRBD1	TRBJ1-5	.	CAIKGQGDQPQHF	TGTGCCATCAAAGGACAGGGCGATCAGCCCCAGCATTTT
TRBV7-2	TRBD2	TRBJ2-5	.	CASSLQRGQETQYF	TGTGCCAGCAGCCTCCAGCGGGGACAAGAGACCCAGTACTTC
TRBV24-1	TRBD1	TRBJ1-1	.	CATKGQGDTEAFF	TGTGCCACCAAGGGACAGGGGGACACTGAAGCTTTCTTT
TRBV5-6	.	TRBJ1-5	.	CASSRTVDFNQPQHF	TGTGCCAGCAGCCGGACAGTGGATTTCAATCAGCCCCAGCATTTT
TRBV6-5	TRBD1	TRBJ1-3	.	CASSRQGIPGNTIYF	TGTGCCAGCAGTCGACAGGGGATCCCTGGAAACACCATATATTTT